Presented here are 8 T cell receptor beta chains from one specimen sequenced in a study of T cell clonality in common variable immunodeficiency. Assay used: immunoSEQ multiplex PCR; TCRdb lists only in-frame clones, some missing. Listed for the sample are fewer than 70,000 clones, none seen a single time. Sequenced input: peripheral blood mononuclear cells. The receptors originated from a person aged 18 to 69 in good health.

This clone was recorded many times. The covered CDR3 bases are TGTGCCAGTAGTATAGCGCCCGGCAGGGGATCCTACGAG. It encodes CASSIAPGRGSYE. The full CDR3 is CASSIAPGRGSYEQYF. The V and J genes are TRBV19 and TRBJ2-7; a weak D match, TRBD1 (6 bases). The CDR3 end falls 3 residues outside the read, so it is completed with the germline J gene. This CDR3 comprises 16 residues. V was shortened by 1 base and J by 1 base, with 14 bases between the two germline ends. The germline V gene has CDR1 LNHDA and CDR2 SQIVND (reference sequence).

This clone came up many times. The read ends 3 residues early relative to the CDR3; the germline J gene fills the gap. The gene calls are TRBV29-1 and TRBJ2-1, with 8 bases identical to TRBD2. The CDR3 has 13 amino acids. V lost 8 bases to trimming and J lost 7 bases; unmatched junction nucleotides: 10. The germline V gene encodes CDR1 SQVTM and CDR2 ANQGSEA. CDR3 protein: CSMRLALTNEQFF. The sequenced CDR3 bases are TGCAGCATGCGACTAGCGCTTACAAATGAG.

This clone was detected many times. From the germline J gene comes the end of the CDR3, since the read stops 3 residues before it. The rearrangement links TRBV19 to TRBJ2-7; D might be TRBD2 (6 bases). The germline CDR1 and CDR2 sequences are LNHDA and SQIVND (reference sequence). This CDR3 has 14 amino acids. The V end lost 10 bases, the J end lost 3 bases, and 19 bases lay between the germline ends. Here the CDR3 reads CAIALRGLIYEQYF. CDR3 DNA (partial): TGTGCCATCGCCCTTCGGGGACTTATCTACGAG.

This clone was seen repeatedly, ten times or more. The read halts 3 residues ahead of the CDR3 end, with the missing end drawn from the germline J gene. The genes are TRBV28 and TRBJ1-2, with TRBD1 matching over 11 bases. The germline gives CDR1 MDHEN, CDR2 SYDVKM. Trimming cost V 5 bases and J 5 bases; bases outside gene matches: 10. CDR3 length: 16 amino acids. The CDR3 protein is CASSPQGTGGNYGYTF. Incomplete CDR3 DNA: TGTGCCAGCAGTCCACAGGGGACAGGGGGAAATTATGGC.

This clone was detected ten times or more. The DNA ends 3 residues before the CDR3 does, and the rest of the CDR3 is filled in from the germline J gene. The V call is TRBV20-1, the J call TRBJ2-3, with no clear D. The germline CDR1 and CDR2 sequences are DFQATT and SNEGSKA (reference sequence). Trimming took 6 bases from V and 1 from J, leaving 14 bases between them. This CDR3 comprises 14 residues. The CDR3 sequence: CSATQLVRTDTQYF. The part of the CDR3 DNA that was read is TGCAGTGCGACGCAGCTAGTCCGCACAGATACG.

In this sample, this clone turned up many times. The read terminates 3 residues ahead of where the CDR3 ends, so the germline J gene completes it. The chain is built from TRBV2 and TRBJ1-5; the D is unclear. Deletions cut 1 base from V and 7 bases from J, with 11 bases between. CDR3 length: 14 amino acids. The germline CDR1 and CDR2 sequences are SNHLY and FYNNEI. CDR3 DNA (partial): TGTGCCAGCAGTGAAGGGCAGGTTAGGCAGCCC. Residues: CASSEGQVRQP. The full CDR3 protein is CASSEGQVRQPQHF.

Many counts were recorded for this clone. The DNA read from the CDR3 is TGCAGTGCTAGTAGTGCTAGCTACGGCAGCAATGAG. It yields the protein CSASSASYGSNE. The whole CDR3 protein reads CSASSASYGSNEQFF. The rearrangement uses TRBV20-1 and TRBJ2-1; maybe TRBD2 (5 bases). The read comes to an end 3 residues before the CDR3 does, leaving the germline J gene to fill in the end. This CDR3 has 15 amino acids. CDR1 is DFQATT and CDR2 is SNEGSKA in the germline V gene (reference sequence). V dropped 3 bases and J dropped 6 bases, with 18 bases sitting between them.

Many counts were recorded for this clone. The read is 3 residues too short to cover the CDR3 end, so that end is filled in from the germline J gene. V gene TRBV19 combines with J gene TRBJ2-1, with D perhaps TRBD1 (7 bases). The V end lost 7 bases, the J end lost 0 bases, and 13 bases lay between the germline ends. This CDR3 is 15 amino acids long. In germline, CDR1 is LNHDA, CDR2 SQIVND (reference sequence). CDR3 DNA (partial): TGTGCCAGTAATATCAGGGGGGACTCCTACAATGAG. It encodes CASNIRGDSYNE. The full CDR3 sequence reads CASNIRGDSYNEQFF.